The subject of this entry is one T cell receptor (beta chain). Its antigen remains unidentified. The data are from a study of post-analysis software for immune sequencing data. Findings of the study overall: In patients, TRBV5-6, TRBV5-1 and TRBV20-1 belonged to five TRBV segments found more frequently than in controls.

Unique molecular identifiers were present in the TCR beta cDNA libraries. TCRdb re-called the PCR reads through MiXCR, storing one row per CDR3 protein. The sample consists of a few hundred thousand distinct CDR3 sequences, roughly 46% of them appearing once. The V end was cut by 5 bases, the J end by 5 bases, with 10 bases between. Germline V CDR1 and CDR2: MDHEN, SYDVKM. The CDR3 contains 12 residues. Sequencing was carried out using blood. The clonotype was recovered from a girl aged 5 to 17 with multiple sclerosis. V and J are TRBV28 and TRBJ2-7; D is undetermined. The CDR3, as DNA: TGTGCCAGCAGTGACCCTGAAAACGAGCAGTACTTC. Its protein product is CASSDPENEQYF.